The rows below give T cell receptor beta chains drawn from one sample of a study of human T cells and chemical hapten exposure. TCRdb reprocessed the RACE reads with MiXCR, giving one entry per CDR3 protein. The sample yields around 85,000 distinct CDR3 sequences, 10% to 15% seen once. The source was whole blood, collected in connection with sensitization to the hapten diphenylcyclopropenone (DPC). The receptors were sampled from a woman in her forties or fifties with alopecia areata. Some clones in this sample may be carry-over from other donors' samples. Each CDR3 is given with its conserved first and last residue. A D gene is named only where the DNA matches it firmly.

cdr3_length: 15
v_call: TRBV7-9
d_call: -
j_call: TRBJ1-4
cdr3_aa: CASSKGTAFNEKLFF

cdr3_length: 10
v_call: TRBV29-1
d_call: -
j_call: TRBJ1-2
cdr3_aa: CSVDVSGYTF

cdr3_length: 13
v_call: TRBV29-1
d_call: -
j_call: TRBJ1-5
cdr3_aa: CSVGWGIDQPQHF

cdr3_length: 14
v_call: TRBV7-3
d_call: TRBD1
j_call: TRBJ2-5
cdr3_aa: CASSVGQGWETQYF

cdr3_length: 15
v_call: TRBV7-2
d_call: TRBD2
j_call: TRBJ2-1
cdr3_aa: CASSLASGRSNEQFF

cdr3_length: 15
v_call: TRBV2
d_call: TRBD2
j_call: TRBJ2-1
cdr3_aa: CASRPLAASYNEQFF

cdr3_length: 16
v_call: TRBV7-9
d_call: TRBD2
j_call: TRBJ2-1
cdr3_aa: CASRRSGRPSYNEQFF

cdr3_length: 14
v_call: TRBV9
d_call: -
j_call: TRBJ1-5
cdr3_aa: CASSLSGSNQPQHF

cdr3_length: 16
v_call: TRBV19
d_call: -
j_call: TRBJ2-3
cdr3_aa: CASSPGDGDLTDTQYF

cdr3_length: 17
v_call: TRBV12-2
d_call: -
j_call: TRBJ2-7
cdr3_aa: CASRPKLRDCLFCEQYF

cdr3_length: 15
v_call: TRBV10-2
d_call: TRBD1
j_call: TRBJ2-3
cdr3_aa: CASSPTGSSTDTQYF

cdr3_length: 16
v_call: TRBV7-6
d_call: TRBD2
j_call: TRBJ2-1
cdr3_aa: CASSSTPSGSGYEQFF

cdr3_length: 12
v_call: TRBV2
d_call: -
j_call: TRBJ2-3
cdr3_aa: CASREFTDTQYF

cdr3_length: 14
v_call: TRBV12-3/TRBV12-4
d_call: -
j_call: TRBJ1-2
cdr3_aa: CASSLDGRNYGYTF

cdr3_length: 17
v_call: TRBV6-6
d_call: TRBD2
j_call: TRBJ2-3
cdr3_aa: CASSYSNGLARTDTQYF

cdr3_length: 16
v_call: TRBV2
d_call: -
j_call: TRBJ1-5
cdr3_aa: CASSPLGTGPWEPQHF

cdr3_length: 16
v_call: TRBV7-9
d_call: TRBD1
j_call: TRBJ1-1
cdr3_aa: CASSLRGQGPNTEAFF

cdr3_length: 16
v_call: TRBV12-3/TRBV12-4
d_call: -
j_call: TRBJ2-5
cdr3_aa: CASSLQGFGFQETQYF

cdr3_length: 14
v_call: TRBV18
d_call: -
j_call: TRBJ1-1
cdr3_aa: CASSQEGWVPEAFF